The 6 T cell receptor beta chains below were found in one sample sequenced in a study of post-analysis software for immune sequencing data (dated by TCRdb to about 2015). Beyond this particular receptor, the publication reports: Significantly higher frequencies in patients than in controls were found for roughly five TRBV segments, including TRBV5-6, TRBV5-1 and TRBV20-1.

The antigens of these receptors remain unknown. Receptors were amplified or captured by PCR. The sequencing machine was an Illumina HiSeq 2500. To reduce PCR and sequencing biases, unique molecular identifiers were incorporated into the TCR beta cDNA libraries. TCRdb's own reprocessing of the public reads used fastp at Q25 and MiXCR and kept productive beta chains. Duplicate CDR3 protein sequences are folded into a single record with the most common DNA and genes. In this sample the table shows 750,000 to 900,000 distinct CDR3 sequences, about 45% of which occur a single time. In total, the top ten clones hold roughly 4.5% of the sample. The specimen was blood. The origin of the receptors is a girl aged 5 to 17 with multiple sclerosis.

This clonotype was observed a few times. This chain connects TRBV9 to TRBJ2-2; D is unclear. Germline CDR1 SGDLS, CDR2 YYNGEE. There are 12 residues in the CDR3. Trimming shortened V by 4 bases and J by 5 bases, and 6 bases separated the two germline ends. The CDR3 spells CASSTRTGELFF. CDR3 in DNA: TGTGCCAGCAGCACCCGGACCGGGGAGCTGTTTTTT.

The rearrangement links TRBV29-1 to TRBJ1-2; the D gene is possibly TRBD1 (5 bases). The CDR3 spans 13 residues. V shed 1 base and J shed 4 bases, with 10 bases lying between them. CDR1 and CDR2 (germline): SQVTM, ANQGSEA. The DNA for the CDR3 is TGCAGCGTTGAAGTGACAACAGGCTATGGCTACACCTTC. Its protein product is CSVEVTTGYGYTF.

The rearrangement uses TRBV12-3 or TRBV12-4 and TRBJ2-7, with 8 bases lining up with TRBD1. This CDR3 spans 15 amino acids. V shed 5 bases and J 1 base; nucleotides not matched to a gene: 7. In DNA, the CDR3 is TGTGCCAGCAGTATCCGACAGGGGTCTTCCTACGAGCAGTACTTC. Protein: CASSIRQGSSYEQYF.

This chain joins TRBV7-9 and TRBJ2-7, with D unclear. The germline V gene has CDR1 SEHNR and CDR2 FQNEAQ (reference sequence). V shed 5 bases and J shed 6 bases, with 11 bases lying between them. This CDR3 spans 12 amino acids. For the CDR3, the DNA is TGTGCCAGCAGCCCCAGTGCATTCGAGCAGTACTTC. This codes for CASSPSAFEQYF. Combining the CDR3 with reference TRBV7-9 and TRBJ2-7 gives the whole variable domain DTGVSQNPRHKITKRGQNVTFRCDPISEHNRLYWYRQTLGQGPEFLTYFQNEAQLEKSRLLSDRFSAERPKGSFSTLEIQRTEQGDSAMYLCASSPSAFEQYFGPGTRLTVT.

There are a few counts of this clonotype. The chain recombines TRBV7-9 with TRBJ2-1; D is ambiguous. This CDR3 is built from 11 residues. Germline CDR1 and CDR2: SEHNR and FQNEAQ (reference sequence). V lost 5 bases and J lost 10, with 9 bases in between. The DNA for the CDR3 is TGTGCCAGCAGCCGTCGGGCAGAGCAGTTCTTC. This codes for CASSRRAEQFF.

The rearrangement joins TRBV27 to TRBJ2-3; TRBD2 matches 12 bases. Losses at the gene ends were 3 bases for V and 1 base for J; bases not matched to a gene: 5. In germline, CDR1 is MNHEY, CDR2 SMNVEV (reference sequence). The CDR3 is 17 amino acids. CDR3 in amino acids: CASSFLPSGRGTDTQYF. The DNA for the CDR3 is TGTGCCAGCAGTTTCTTGCCTAGCGGGAGGGGCACAGATACGCAGTATTTT.